A selection of T cell receptor beta chains follows, all from one sample in a study of spatial heterogeneity in lung cancer. TCRdb redid the calling of the 5' RACE reads with MiXCR, one entry per CDR3 protein. The sample has about 13,000 distinct CDR3 sequences; around 3.1% are singletons. The material was lung tumor tissue, obtained at surgery. These receptors were taken from a male donor with early-stage non-small cell lung cancer. Each CDR3 is given with its conserved first and last residue. A D gene is named only where the DNA matches it firmly. Clone size, where shown, is once, few, many, or a class for clones that have expanded.

V: TRBV6-6
D: .
J: TRBJ1-5
size: many
length: 13
DNA: TGTGCCAGCAGTTACTCTAGCAATCAGCCCCAGCATTTT
CDR3: CASSYSSNQPQHF

V: TRBV4-2
D: TRBD2
J: TRBJ2-1
size: many
length: 17
DNA: TGTGCCAGCAGCCAGGCTACTAGCGGGGGGGGGAGGAATGAGCAGTTCTTC
CDR3: CASSQATSGGGRNEQFF

V: TRBV3-1
D: .
J: TRBJ2-7
size: many
length: 11
DNA: TGTGCCAGCAGCCAAAGCTACGAGCAGTACTTC
CDR3: CASSQSYEQYF

V: TRBV20-1
D: .
J: TRBJ1-1
size: many
length: 13
DNA: TGCAGTGCTAAAAGGGGATTGAACACTGAAGCTTTCTTT
CDR3: CSAKRGLNTEAFF

V: TRBV27
D: TRBD1
J: TRBJ2-7
size: many
length: 14
DNA: TGTGCCAGCAGTTTGGGACAGGGAACCTACGAGCAGTACTTC
CDR3: CASSLGQGTYEQYF

V: TRBV6-1
D: TRBD2
J: TRBJ2-3
size: many
length: 14
DNA: TGTGCCAGCACTGAGCGGGGGGCTACAGATACGCAGTATTTT
CDR3: CASTERGATDTQYF

V: TRBV12-3/TRBV12-4
D: TRBD1
J: TRBJ1-1
size: many
length: 15
DNA: TGTGCCAGCAGTTTTGAACTCCGACAGGGTGATGAAGCTTTCTTT
CDR3: CASSFELRQGDEAFF

V: TRBV18
D: .
J: TRBJ2-3
size: many
length: 15
DNA: TGTGCCAGCTCACCAAGCAGGGCCCCCACAGATACGCAGTATTTT
CDR3: CASSPSRAPTDTQYF

V: TRBV28
D: TRBD1
J: TRBJ1-2
size: many
length: 16
DNA: TGTGCCAGCAGTGTTTCGTCCCACAGGGGAAACTATGGCTACACCTTC
CDR3: CASSVSSHRGNYGYTF

V: TRBV7-9
D: .
J: TRBJ2-3
size: many
length: 16
DNA: TGTGCCAGCAGCGCACTGTGGGCAGGGGGCACAGATACGCAGTATTTT
CDR3: CASSALWAGGTDTQYF

V: TRBV7-2
D: TRBD1
J: TRBJ2-1
size: .
length: 15
DNA: TGTGCCAGCAGCTTAGAGGGGGCTCGCTACAATGAGCAGTTCTTC
CDR3: CASSLEGARYNEQFF

V: TRBV29-1
D: .
J: TRBJ2-1
size: many
length: 13
DNA: TGCAGCGTTGAGGTGCTCAGGGACAATGAGCAGTTCTTC
CDR3: CSVEVLRDNEQFF

V: TRBV7-9
D: .
J: TRBJ1-2
size: many
length: 14
DNA: TGTGCCAGCGCGGCCGGGGCGGGTTTTAGTGGCTACACCTTC
CDR3: CASAAGAGFSGYTF

V: TRBV21-1
D: .
J: TRBJ2-1
size: many
length: 16
DNA: TGTGCCAGCGACGGGGAGGATCTAGCGGGGATAGATGAGCAGTTCTTC
CDR3: CASDGEDLAGIDEQFF

V: TRBV28
D: .
J: TRBJ1-4
size: many
length: 15
DNA: TGTGCCAGCAGCACCCCCGGAGGCGCCCATGAAAAACTGTTTTTT
CDR3: CASSTPGGAHEKLFF

V: TRBV7-2
D: .
J: TRBJ2-5
size: .
length: 13
DNA: TGTGCCAGCAGCTTAGGGCTCCGTGAGACCCAGTACTTC
CDR3: CASSLGLRETQYF

V: TRBV11-3
D: TRBD2
J: TRBJ2-1
size: many
length: 11
DNA: TGTGCCAGCAGCTCGGGGGGTTATCAGTTCTTC
CDR3: CASSSGGYQFF

V: TRBV10-3
D: .
J: TRBJ2-5
size: many
length: 12
DNA: TGTGCCATCGGGCAACAAGCAGAGACCCAGTACTTC
CDR3: CAIGQQAETQYF

V: TRBV7-6
D: .
J: TRBJ2-7
size: many
length: 15
DNA: TGTGCCAGCAGCTTAAACCCTAAGTTCGGGGACGAGCAGTACTTC
CDR3: CASSLNPKFGDEQYF

V: TRBV7-9
D: .
J: TRBJ1-1
size: many
length: 14
DNA: TGTGCCAGCAGGCACGGGAGGGGGGCAGATGAAGCTTTCTTT
CDR3: CASRHGRGADEAFF

V: TRBV20-1
D: .
J: TRBJ2-2
size: many
length: 15
DNA: TGCAGTGCTAGTCGCGACAGTGGTAACACCGGGGAGCTGTTTTTT
CDR3: CSASRDSGNTGELFF

V: TRBV7-9
D: .
J: TRBJ2-7
size: medium-sized
length: 12
DNA: TGTGCCAGCAGCTTATCAAGATACGAGCAGTACTTC
CDR3: CASSLSRYEQYF

V: TRBV27
D: TRBD1
J: TRBJ1-4
size: many
length: 13
DNA: TGTGCCAGCAGTTTATTCCCAGGGGGTGAACTGTTTTTT
CDR3: CASSLFPGGELFF

V: TRBV2
D: TRBD1
J: TRBJ1-2
size: many
length: 14
DNA: TGTGCCAGCAGGGAAGGACAGGCGTCCTATGGCTACACCTTC
CDR3: CASREGQASYGYTF

V: TRBV5-6
D: .
J: TRBJ1-5
size: medium-sized
length: 12
DNA: TGTGCCAGCAGCTTGGCTGATCAGCCCCAGCATTTT
CDR3: CASSLADQPQHF

V: TRBV11-2
D: .
J: TRBJ2-7
size: many
length: 15
DNA: TGTGCCAGCAGCTTCGATATAGGGTCAGGCCACGAGCAGTACTTC
CDR3: CASSFDIGSGHEQYF

V: TRBV10-3
D: TRBD1
J: TRBJ1-2
size: many
length: 15
DNA: TGTGCCATCAGTGGCGGGACAGGGGCCAACTATGGCTACACCTTC
CDR3: CAISGGTGANYGYTF

V: TRBV19
D: .
J: TRBJ2-4
size: medium-sized
length: 16
DNA: TGTGCCAGTGCGATCAGGGTGGGCGAGGCCAAAAACATTCAGTACTTC
CDR3: CASAIRVGEAKNIQYF

V: TRBV11-2
D: TRBD1
J: TRBJ2-7
size: many
length: 15
DNA: TGTGCCAGCAGCTTCGCAGGGACAGGGTCCCACGAGCAGTACTTC
CDR3: CASSFAGTGSHEQYF

V: TRBV27
D: TRBD2
J: TRBJ2-1
size: many
length: 19
DNA: TGTGCCAGCAGTTTAGGCCAGGGGGGACTAGCCCAACTTTACAATGAGCAGTTCTTC
CDR3: CASSLGQGGLAQLYNEQFF

V: TRBV6-2/TRBV6-3
D: .
J: TRBJ1-1
size: many
length: 11
DNA: TGTGCCAGCAGTTACCTGAGTGAAGCTTTCTTT
CDR3: CASSYLSEAFF

V: TRBV9
D: .
J: TRBJ1-1
size: many
length: 16
DNA: TGTGCCAGCAGCGTAGCTGGGGGGGGCTTGAACACTGAAGCTTTCTTT
CDR3: CASSVAGGGLNTEAFF

V: TRBV20-1
D: .
J: TRBJ2-2
size: medium-sized
length: 12
DNA: TGCAGTGCTAGAGATACGGCTGGGGAGCTGTTTTTT
CDR3: CSARDTAGELFF

V: TRBV19
D: .
J: TRBJ1-5
size: many
length: 15
DNA: TGTGCCAGTAGTTTCGGTGGAGGGGCTTATCAGCCCCAGCATTTT
CDR3: CASSFGGGAYQPQHF

V: TRBV5-1
D: TRBD2
J: TRBJ2-1
size: many
length: 16
DNA: TGCGCCAGCAGCAACCGACTAGCGGGTACCTACAATGAGCAGTTCTTC
CDR3: CASSNRLAGTYNEQFF

V: TRBV20-1
D: .
J: TRBJ2-5
size: .
length: 15
DNA: TGCAGTGCCGCAGGACGCGGGGGCTCTCTAGAGACCCAGTACTTC
CDR3: CSAAGRGGSLETQYF

V: TRBV30
D: .
J: TRBJ1-2
size: many
length: 14
DNA: TGTGCCTGGAGTGTCTTAGTGGGAGGGGTTGGCTACACCTTC
CDR3: CAWSVLVGGVGYTF

V: TRBV5-1
D: .
J: TRBJ2-7
size: many
length: 15
DNA: TGCGCCAGCAGCCCATCTTCCGGGATAACCTACGAGCAGTACTTC
CDR3: CASSPSSGITYEQYF

V: TRBV7-2
D: .
J: TRBJ1-1
size: many
length: 13
DNA: TGTGCCAGCAGCGCGGAGTTGTCCACTGAAGCTTTCTTT
CDR3: CASSAELSTEAFF

V: TRBV7-3
D: .
J: TRBJ2-7
size: many
length: 16
DNA: TGTGCCAGCAGCACCTTCCGGGGCCGCTGGGACTACGAGCAGTACTTC
CDR3: CASSTFRGRWDYEQYF